This T cell receptor (beta chain) was recovered during a study of blood T cell repertoires in COVID-19. TCRdb keeps only in-frame clones here, not all; method: immunoSEQ multiplex PCR. Of some 180,000 clones listed, around 85% are singletons. This TCR derives from a woman aged 60-75 years with acute or convalescent COVID-19. The source material was peripheral blood.

The CDR3 coding sequence is TGTGCCAGCAGCCCCAGGGGAGGGATAGGCGCGAAGGGCGAGACCCAGTACTTC. It specifies CASSPRGGIGAKGETQYF. V gene TRBV5-5 combines with J gene TRBJ2-5; D may be TRBD2 (7 bases). Trimming cost V 4 bases and J 5 bases, with 27 bases left between them. The CDR3 is 18 amino acids. Germline values: CDR1 SGHKS, CDR2 YYEKEE (reference sequence).